This T cell receptor (beta chain) was documented in a study of blood T cell repertoires in COVID-19. The overall study: Sites across the United States, Italy and Spain contributed samples from acute and convalescent COVID-19. PBMCs, B-cell-depleted T cells, or T cells provided the cDNA or gDNA that made up the material.

This clone occurred a few times. Authors' processing steps: It was from reference gene primer amplification that nucleated cell counts were estimated. The data were produced by immunoSEQ multiplex PCR, yet TCRdb's version contains in-frame clones alone and is incomplete. The DNA gave D and trimming, while V, J and clone size come from that table. The data hold fewer than 120,000 clones, with 76% observed a single time. The CDR3 loop spans 13 amino acids. V lost 8 bases and J 4 bases, leaving 14 bases between the germline ends. The genes are TRBV12-3 or TRBV12-4 and TRBJ1-2; tentative D call: TRBD1 (5 bases). Sequencing was performed on peripheral blood. The TCR originated in a woman of 80 years or more with acute or convalescent COVID-19. The CDR3 sequence is CASGARVSYGYTF. CDR3 sequence (DNA): TGTGCCAGCGGTGCCAGGGTGAGCTATGGCTACACCTTC.